This note documents a single TCR beta chain sequence. Its antigen is not known. This sample stems from a study of OX40 agonist ivuxolimab in advanced cancers. Across the whole study: Patients undergoing dose escalation presented with hepatocellular carcinoma, melanoma, renal cell or head and neck cancer. Three partial responders included one hepatocellular carcinoma patient and two cutaneous melanoma patients.

Repertoires were generated with immunoSEQ multiplex PCR, while TCRdb's copy carries only in-frame clones and drops some. Of over 80,000 clones in the sample, 70% to 90% were seen once. The V end lost 0 bases, the J end lost 6 bases, and 15 bases lay between the germline ends. Germline lookup yields CDR1 LNHDA and CDR2 SQIVND (reference sequence). CDR3 size: 16 residues. Patients who had autoimmune disease history or got systemic immunosuppression were left out. Overall study findings and caveats: Within 6 weeks, CD4+ and CD8+ blood T cells expanded clonally at 0.1 to 3.0 mg/kg.

The receptor was derived from an adult with an advanced solid tumor such as melanoma, head and neck, liver or kidney cancer. The sequencing used CD4+ or CD8+ T cells sorted from blood, collected in a trial of the OX40 agonist ivuxolimab. The chain carries TRBV19 and TRBJ1-5; D call uncertain. The CDR3 spells CASSIEWVTSGQPQHF. The CDR3 coding sequence is TGTGCCAGTAGTATAGAATGGGTTACGAGCGGTCAGCCCCAGCATTTT.